This TCR delta chain is drawn from a study of gamma-delta chains in newborns, infants, children. Across the study: Polyclonal expansion of innate γδ T cells after birth follows microbial exposure.

Losses at the gene ends were 3 bases for V and 5 bases for J; bases not matched to a gene: 5. The CDR3 contains 14 residues. The germline gives CDR1 GEAIGNYY, CDR2 EKD. TCRdb reprocessed the reads through CATT. Among about 9,200 delta-chain clones listed, 22% were seen once. This clone came up a few times. A much more abundant neighbour one base away suggests this may be a read error. This chain joins TRDV2 and TRDJ1, with 10 bases lining up with TRDD3. The receptor was isolated from a child who was a newborn, infant or young child, either healthy, febrile or measles-vaccinated (not recorded which). Sequenced sample: blood. CDR3 amino acids: CACDALGDSDKLIF. In nucleotides, the CDR3 is TGTGCCTGTGACGCACTGGGGGATTCTGATAAACTCATCTTT.